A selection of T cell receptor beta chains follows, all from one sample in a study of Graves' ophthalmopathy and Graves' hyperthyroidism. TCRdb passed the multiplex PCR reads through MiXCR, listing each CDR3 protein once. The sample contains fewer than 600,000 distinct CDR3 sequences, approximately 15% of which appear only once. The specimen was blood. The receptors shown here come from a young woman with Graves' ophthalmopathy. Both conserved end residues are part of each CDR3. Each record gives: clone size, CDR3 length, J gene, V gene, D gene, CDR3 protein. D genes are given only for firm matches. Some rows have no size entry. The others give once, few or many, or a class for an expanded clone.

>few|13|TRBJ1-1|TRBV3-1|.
CASSAGFGTEAFF
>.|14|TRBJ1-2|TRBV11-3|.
CASSTGRHEVGYTF
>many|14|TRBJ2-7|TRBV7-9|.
CASSFGSQVHEQYF
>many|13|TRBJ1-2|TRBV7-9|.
CASILSEWSGYTF
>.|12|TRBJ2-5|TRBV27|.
CAVGGADETQYF
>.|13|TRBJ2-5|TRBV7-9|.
CASSPEGRETQYF
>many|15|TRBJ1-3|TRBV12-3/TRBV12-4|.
CASSLGEFAGNTIYF
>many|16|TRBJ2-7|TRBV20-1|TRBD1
CSASRPGTAISYEQYF
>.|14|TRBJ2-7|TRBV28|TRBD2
CASSSKRGIYEQYF
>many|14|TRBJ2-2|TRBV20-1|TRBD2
CSATYSGSTGELFF
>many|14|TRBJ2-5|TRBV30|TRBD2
CAFRPSGILETQYF
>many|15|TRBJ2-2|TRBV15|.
CATRGGIPGTGELFF
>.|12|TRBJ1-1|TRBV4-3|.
CASSVDRTEAFF
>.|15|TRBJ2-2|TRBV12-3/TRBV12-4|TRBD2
CASSMSGGDTGELFF
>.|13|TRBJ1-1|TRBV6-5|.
CASITPDSFQAFF
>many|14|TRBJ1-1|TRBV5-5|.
CASSLAGRTTEAFF
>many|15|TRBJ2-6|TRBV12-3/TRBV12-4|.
CASSPKGAGANVLTF
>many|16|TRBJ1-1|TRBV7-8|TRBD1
CASSRMGTARNTEAFF
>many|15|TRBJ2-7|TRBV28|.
CASSLSGQPGYEQYF
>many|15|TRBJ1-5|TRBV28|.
CAGGGRTANYQPQHF
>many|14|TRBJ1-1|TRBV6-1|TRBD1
CASTETGGITEAFF
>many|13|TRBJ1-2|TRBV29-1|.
CSVEGATLYGYTF
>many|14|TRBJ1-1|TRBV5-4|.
CASSLDREGTEAFF
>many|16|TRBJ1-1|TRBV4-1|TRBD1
CASSQLAQGAEGQAFF
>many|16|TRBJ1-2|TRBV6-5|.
CASSYSGYSSNYGYTF
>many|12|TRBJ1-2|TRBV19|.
CASSNVNYGYTF
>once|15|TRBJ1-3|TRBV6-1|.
CASSPYIFSGNTIYF
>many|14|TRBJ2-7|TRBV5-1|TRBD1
CASTPGQSTYEQYF
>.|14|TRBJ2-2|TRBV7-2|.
CASSLEVGAGELFF
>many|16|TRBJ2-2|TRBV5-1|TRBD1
CASSSTGGINTGELFF
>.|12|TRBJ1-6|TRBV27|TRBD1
CASRTGSSPLHF
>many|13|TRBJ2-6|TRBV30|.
CAWRSSGANVLTF
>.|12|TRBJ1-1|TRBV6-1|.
CALTPMNTEAFF
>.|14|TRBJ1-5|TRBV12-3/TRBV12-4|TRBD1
CASRQTGRNQPQHF
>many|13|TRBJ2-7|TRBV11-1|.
CASSLGRPYEQYF
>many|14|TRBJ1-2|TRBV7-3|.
CASSLEKTNYGYTF
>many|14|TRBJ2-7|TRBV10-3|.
CAISESTGPYEQYF
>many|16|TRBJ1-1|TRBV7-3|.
CASSLTSANTGTEAFF
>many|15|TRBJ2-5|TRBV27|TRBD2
CASSLSISGQETQYF
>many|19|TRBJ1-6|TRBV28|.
CASSLSEGRVGSYNSPLHF
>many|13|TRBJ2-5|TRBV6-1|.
CASRWVGGETQYF
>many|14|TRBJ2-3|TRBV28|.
CASSLLLSTDTQYF
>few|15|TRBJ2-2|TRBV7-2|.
CASSLKGWIPGELFF
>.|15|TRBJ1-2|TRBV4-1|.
CASSQSQGMYGGYTF
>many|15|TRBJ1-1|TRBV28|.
CASRPRGPMNTEAFF
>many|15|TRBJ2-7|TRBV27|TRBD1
CASSFGGTGPLEQYF